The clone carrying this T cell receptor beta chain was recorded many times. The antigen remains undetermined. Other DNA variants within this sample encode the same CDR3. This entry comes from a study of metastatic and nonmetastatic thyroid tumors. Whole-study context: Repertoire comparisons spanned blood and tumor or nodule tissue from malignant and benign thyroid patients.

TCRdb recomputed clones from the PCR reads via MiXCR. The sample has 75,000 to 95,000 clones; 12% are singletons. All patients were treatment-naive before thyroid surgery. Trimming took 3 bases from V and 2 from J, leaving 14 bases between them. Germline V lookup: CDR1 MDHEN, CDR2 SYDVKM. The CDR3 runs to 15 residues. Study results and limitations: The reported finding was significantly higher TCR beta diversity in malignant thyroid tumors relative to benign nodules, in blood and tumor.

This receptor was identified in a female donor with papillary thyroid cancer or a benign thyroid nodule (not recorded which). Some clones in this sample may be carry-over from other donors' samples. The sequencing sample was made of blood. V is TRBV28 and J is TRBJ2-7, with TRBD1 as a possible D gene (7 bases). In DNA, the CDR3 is TGTGCCAGCAGTTTTTGGGGGGACAGTCCCTACGAGCAGTACTTC. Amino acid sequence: CASSFWGDSPYEQYF.